This T cell receptor (beta chain) was recovered during a study of T cell responses to AZD1222 COVID-19 vaccine. Background on the study: Pooling was applied to second doses at about 4 or about 12 weeks. General study findings and limits: No repertoire was sampled before or during the peak T cell response, only after it. Spike as a whole was targeted by vaccine-associated CD4 TCRs, dominant at 160-218 and 743-854. AZD1222 recipients seropositive at baseline numbered only 5 or 6.

Remarks on this clone: Its antigen is not known.

The assay was immunoSEQ multiplex PCR, and TCRdb's table has in-frame clones only and misses some. The data contain 200,000 to 300,000 clones, approximately 95% of them seen just once; the ten biggest clones take up 0.55%. The V gene's germline CDR1 is MDHEN and CDR2 SYDVKM. The CDR3 is made up of 15 amino acids. V lost 5 bases, J lost 0 bases, and 6 bases stayed unmatched. The V call is TRBV28, the J call TRBJ2-7; 8 nucleotides match TRBD2. The material sequenced was peripheral blood, taken on day 0 of AZD1222 vaccination. The clonotype was recovered from an adult in good health. The CDR3 region is CASSILTSASYEQYF. DNA of the CDR3: TGTGCCAGCAGTATTCTGACTAGCGCCTCCTACGAGCAGTACTTC.